Only a few counts were recorded for the clone carrying this T cell receptor beta chain. In the original processing: Amplification with reference gene primers provided the estimates of nucleated cell counts. Data came from immunoSEQ multiplex PCR; TCRdb stores just in-frame clones and leaves some out. The V and J calls and clone size were taken over from that table, and D and trimming were inferred from the DNA. The repertoire holds 65,000 to 90,000 clones, with around three quarters as singletons. The CDR3 runs to 14 residues. The V and J ends lost 2 bases and 7 bases, in that order; junction bases with no gene match: 4. Germline V CDR1 and CDR2: MGHRA, YSYEKL. This entry belongs to a study of blood T cell repertoires in COVID-19. Study-level background: Spain, Italy and the United States supplied samples that represented acute and convalescent COVID-19. From T cells, B-cell-depleted T cells, or PBMCs came the material, which was cDNA or gDNA.

This receptor was taken from a man aged 60-69 years with active or convalescent COVID-19. The sequencing sample was made of peripheral blood. The V call is TRBV4-1, the J call TRBJ1-5; 8 bases map to TRBD1. The CDR3 nucleotides are TGCGCCAGCAGCCAACCGACAGGGGTGCAGCCCCAGCATTTT. Its translation is CASSQPTGVQPQHF.